This T cell receptor (beta chain) was retrieved from a study of regulatory T cells in long-lasting Graves disease. The CDR3 covers 17 residues. V lost 1 base, J lost 4 bases, and 8 bases stayed unmatched. CDR1 MGHDK and CDR2 SYGVNS come from the germline V gene. CDR3 regions were amplified by Arm-PCR using iRepertoire HTBI primers to build TCR beta libraries. TCRdb reprocessed the multiplex PCR reads with MiXCR, giving one entry per CDR3 protein. Among a few hundred thousand distinct CDR3 sequences, about 17% were seen once, and the ten largest hold about a quarter. Described time point: newly diagnosed GD, antithyroid drugs for less than 3 months. RNA isolated from PBMCs was used to make the TCR library. These data were also reused for a study on T cells in Graves' hyperthyroidism and ophthalmopathy. That work adds: Uncontrolled infection, other autoimmune disease, pregnancy or lactation disqualified patients from enrolment. Stable hyperthyroidism and ophthalmopathy were separated using 13 V-J signatures.

Sequences were derived from peripheral blood mononuclear cells (PBMCs), sampled at new diagnosis, from a patient treated with antithyroid drugs. The clonotype was recovered from a woman aged 18-29 years with Graves disease. The J gene is TRBJ2-2, the V gene TRBV25-1, with 8 bases that match TRBD1. CDR3 nucleotides: TGTGCCAGCAGTGAATTAACAGGGGGAGGTGCCACCGGGGAGCTGTTTTTT. Translation: CASSELTGGGATGELFF.